The 7 T cell receptor beta chains reported below all come from one sample, sequenced in a study of vaccination and CD4 T cells after COVID-19 (dated by TCRdb to between 2021 and 2024). Receptors were amplified or captured by PCR. TCRdb lists the instrument as Illumina iSeq 100. TCR sequencing of DNA from cultured CD4+ T cells used the Oncomine TCR Beta short-read assay at the Johns Hopkins FTIC core. The public sequencing data were trimmed at Q25 with fastp and processed into clonotypes with MiXCR by TCRdb, which kept only in-frame beta chains. Rows matching on CDR3 protein sequence are summarized as one entry with the most common DNA and genes. The sample table contains 25,000 or so distinct CDR3 sequences; only one count was recorded for approximately 50% of them. The top ten clones comprise around 2.7% of the sample. Per the publication, the treatment or condition label means: roughly ten-day PBMC culture with coronavirus spike peptide pools or control peptides (ViraFEST assay).

Their recognized antigens are unknown. Material for sequencing was CD4+ T cells from blood, cultured in vitro. The receptors shown here come from a human donor who had recovered from COVID-19.

The rearrangement links TRBV20-1 to TRBJ2-7, with 7 bases aligning to TRBD1. Germline V gene sequence: CDR1 DFQATT, CDR2 SNEGSKA (reference sequence). V gave up 4 bases and J gave up 2 bases; unmatched junction bases: 2. This CDR3 spans 12 amino acids. CDR3: CSATGTAYEQYF. The DNA for the CDR3 is TGCAGTGCTACCGGGACAGCCTACGAGCAGTACTTC.

The rearrangement joins TRBV6-2 or TRBV6-3 to TRBJ2-7, with 9 bases matching TRBD1. Trimming at V came to 5 bases and at J to 2 bases, leaving 4 bases not matched to a gene. Germline-derived CDR1 and CDR2 are MNHEY and SVGEGT. The CDR3 extends over 14 amino acids. In nucleotides, the CDR3 is TGTGCCAGCAGTACAGGGGGCCCCACCTACGAGCAGTACTTC. Translation: CASSTGGPTYEQYF.

V usage is TRBV29-1 and J usage is TRBJ2-2, with TRBD2 identical over 9 bases. CDR1 SQVTM and CDR2 ANQGSEA come from the germline V gene. With 5 bases clipped from V and 4 bases from J, the junction kept 17 bases outside the gene matches. The CDR3 extends over 18 amino acids. The CDR3 DNA follows: TGCAGCGTTTCTGTGTTGGCGGGAGGGCCGTTAGGCACCGGGGAGCTGTTTTTT. Its protein product is CSVSVLAGGPLGTGELFF.

The rearrangement joins TRBV28 to TRBJ1-1, with no clear D. CDR1 and CDR2 (germline): MDHEN, SYDVKM. CDR3 length: 13 amino acids. V gave up 5 bases and J gave up 1 base, with 8 bases separating them. This CDR3 is CASSPHENTEAFF. CDR3 coding DNA: TGTGCCAGCAGTCCCCACGAGAACACTGAAGCTTTCTTT.

This chain uses TRBV5-4 with TRBJ2-7; 10 bases line up with TRBD1. The junction had 8 bases not matched to a gene; V was cut back by 4 bases and J by 1 base. Germline loops: CDR1 SGHNT, CDR2 YYREEE (reference sequence). This CDR3 spans 16 amino acids. CDR3 loop: CASSRATGGWSYEQYF. In DNA, the CDR3 is TGTGCCAGCAGCCGGGCGACAGGGGGCTGGTCCTACGAGCAGTACTTC.

The gene calls are TRBV6-1 and TRBJ2-7; 9 positions match TRBD2. The CDR3 totals 15 residues. The germline gives CDR1 MNHNS, CDR2 SASEGT. The J segment lost 1 base and the V segment lost 0 bases, leaving 1 base of the junction unmatched. DNA of the CDR3: TGTGCCAGCAGTGAAGCGCTAGCGGGGTCCTACGAGCAGTACTTC. Encoded protein: CASSEALAGSYEQYF.

Only a few counts were recorded for this clonotype. The rearrangement uses TRBV6-2 or TRBV6-3 and TRBJ2-3; 11 bases align to TRBD2. The CDR3 has 15 amino acids. The junction had 7 bases not matched to a gene; V was cut back by 7 bases and J by 4 bases. Germline V CDR1 and CDR2: MNHEY, SVGEGT. Written as DNA, the CDR3 is TGTGCCAGCATTAGCGGGGGGGCCTCGGCAGATACGCAGTATTTT. It encodes CASISGGASADTQYF.